This entry describes one TCR beta chain. Its antigen is currently unknown. This entry is derived from a study of shared clonotypes between healthy human individuals. Regarding the study as a whole: The study's rarefaction showed incomplete sorted-subset sequencing despite large depth.

Trimming took 7 bases from V and 6 from J; bases not matched to a gene: 5. The germline gives CDR1 MNHEY, CDR2 SVGAGI. The CDR3 contains 14 residues. Sorted-subset replicate PCR reactions contained around 220 ng DNA, corresponding to 29,000 or so T cell genomes. Assay used: immunoSEQ multiplex PCR; TCRdb lists only in-frame clones, some missing. This table holds some 2,400,000 clones, about 94% found once. The sample consisted of naive CD4+ T cells sorted from blood. The subset: CD45RA+ positively selected. The J gene is TRBJ1-6, the V gene TRBV6-5; TRBD1 agrees at 8 bases. This TCR was recovered from a young man in good health. CDR3 nucleotides: TGTGCCAGCAATAACGGACAGGGTAATTCACCCCTCCACTTT. The encoded protein is CASNNGQGNSPLHF.